These T cell receptor beta chains were read from a single sample in a study of regulatory T cells in long-lasting Graves disease. TCRdb re-analysed the multiplex PCR reads in MiXCR, keeping a single row per CDR3 protein. The sample lists about 420,000 distinct CDR3 sequences, roughly 17% occurring once. These same data were also listed under a study on T cells in Graves' hyperthyroidism and ophthalmopathy.

Sequencing was performed on peripheral blood mononuclear cells (PBMCs), taken at new diagnosis, from a patient treated with antithyroid drugs. Receptors were obtained from a young woman with Graves disease. Each CDR3 is given with its conserved first and last residue. Each record gives: V gene, clone size, J gene, D gene, CDR3 DNA, CDR3 protein. D genes are given only for firm matches. Size values are once, few and many counts, or a class for expanded clones, and some rows have none.

V gene: TRBV27; clone size: many; J gene: TRBJ2-5; D gene: TRBD1; CDR3 DNA: TGTGCCAGCAGTGACAGGGAAGGAGAGACCCAGTACTTC; CDR3 protein: CASSDREGETQYF
V gene: TRBV12-3/TRBV12-4; clone size: many; J gene: TRBJ2-5; D gene: TRBD2; CDR3 DNA: TGTGCCAGCAGTTTGCGGCTAGCGGGGAGTGGGGGGGAGACCCAGTACTTC; CDR3 protein: CASSLRLAGSGGETQYF
V gene: TRBV7-2; clone size: .; J gene: TRBJ1-5; D gene: .; CDR3 DNA: TGTGCCAGCAGCTTAATAGGCAGCTTCAATCAGCCCCAGCATTTT; CDR3 protein: CASSLIGSFNQPQHF
V gene: TRBV5-1; clone size: few; J gene: TRBJ2-5; D gene: .; CDR3 DNA: TGCGCCAGCAGCTTTGAGGGAGAGGGGGGTACCCAGTACTTC; CDR3 protein: CASSFEGEGGTQYF
V gene: TRBV12-3/TRBV12-4; clone size: many; J gene: TRBJ2-5; D gene: .; CDR3 DNA: TGTGCCAGCAGTCTCGGGCCGGGGACGTCGGAGACCCAGTACTTC; CDR3 protein: CASSLGPGTSETQYF
V gene: TRBV5-1; clone size: .; J gene: TRBJ2-2; D gene: TRBD1; CDR3 DNA: TGCGCCAGCAGCCACGGGGACAGAGAAGACACCGGGGAGCTGTTTTTT; CDR3 protein: CASSHGDREDTGELFF
V gene: TRBV4-1; clone size: .; J gene: TRBJ2-7; D gene: .; CDR3 DNA: TGCGCCAGCAGCCCGGAGGAATCCTACGAGCAGTACTTC; CDR3 protein: CASSPEESYEQYF
V gene: TRBV9; clone size: .; J gene: TRBJ2-2; D gene: .; CDR3 DNA: TGTGCCAGCAGCGTAAGTTCGGTCACCGGGGAGCTGTTTTTT; CDR3 protein: CASSVSSVTGELFF
V gene: TRBV29-1; clone size: few; J gene: TRBJ2-2; D gene: TRBD1; CDR3 DNA: TGCAGCGCAAGATACAACAGGGGGCGCCTCACCGGGGAGCTGTTTTTT; CDR3 protein: CSARYNRGRLTGELFF
V gene: TRBV7-6; clone size: many; J gene: TRBJ2-3; D gene: TRBD2; CDR3 DNA: TGTGCCAGCAGAGTCCCCGGGGGCGGGAGGCCGGCCGCAGATACGCAGTATTTT; CDR3 protein: CASRVPGGGRPAADTQYF
V gene: TRBV20-1; clone size: many; J gene: TRBJ2-1; D gene: .; CDR3 DNA: TGCAGTGCTAGAGATCACGCTAACTACAATGAGCAGTTCTTC; CDR3 protein: CSARDHANYNEQFF
V gene: TRBV6-4; clone size: .; J gene: TRBJ1-2; D gene: .; CDR3 DNA: TGTGCCAGCAGGAGGGCTGAGTCTAACTATGGCTACACCTTC; CDR3 protein: CASRRAESNYGYTF
V gene: TRBV20-1; clone size: many; J gene: TRBJ2-1; D gene: TRBD2; CDR3 DNA: TGCAGTGCTAGAGATACGGGACTAGCGGTATACAATGAGCAGTTCTTC; CDR3 protein: CSARDTGLAVYNEQFF
V gene: TRBV3-1; clone size: few; J gene: TRBJ2-7; D gene: TRBD2; CDR3 DNA: TGTGCCAGCAGCCCCCTGAGGTGGGGGTTGGCTAGCGGGAATCGGCTCTTCGAGCAGTACTTC; CDR3 protein: CASSPLRWGLASGNRLFEQYF
V gene: TRBV7-3; clone size: few; J gene: TRBJ2-1; D gene: TRBD1; CDR3 DNA: TGTGCCAGACCCAACCCTCGGGGGACAGGGGCGGGGGATGAGCAGTTCTTC; CDR3 protein: CARPNPRGTGAGDEQFF
V gene: TRBV30; clone size: many; J gene: TRBJ1-2; D gene: .; CDR3 DNA: TGTGCCGGCCGGGACACCACCTCCTATGGCTACACCTTC; CDR3 protein: CAGRDTTSYGYTF
V gene: TRBV11-2; clone size: many; J gene: TRBJ2-5; D gene: .; CDR3 DNA: TGTGCCAGCAGCTTAGGAAGCGGAGGGTTTGAGACCCAGTACTTC; CDR3 protein: CASSLGSGGFETQYF
V gene: TRBV7-9; clone size: many; J gene: TRBJ2-7; D gene: TRBD2; CDR3 DNA: TGTGCCAGCAGCTTAGAAACTAGCGCCTACTACGAGCAGTACTTC; CDR3 protein: CASSLETSAYYEQYF
V gene: TRBV29-1; clone size: .; J gene: TRBJ2-1; D gene: TRBD2; CDR3 DNA: TGCAGCGTTGGAGGGGCTAGCGGGAGTGTCCGTGAGCAGTTCTTC; CDR3 protein: CSVGGASGSVREQFF
V gene: TRBV4-3; clone size: few; J gene: TRBJ2-1; D gene: TRBD2; CDR3 DNA: TGCGCCAGCAGCCCGGAGCGGGGGAACAATGAGCAGTTCTTC; CDR3 protein: CASSPERGNNEQFF
V gene: TRBV6-2/TRBV6-3; clone size: few; J gene: TRBJ2-3; D gene: .; CDR3 DNA: TGTGCCAGCAGTTACCCGAAGGGCAGGGTAGGACACACAGATACGCAGTATTTT; CDR3 protein: CASSYPKGRVGHTDTQYF
V gene: TRBV12-3/TRBV12-4; clone size: many; J gene: TRBJ2-7; D gene: .; CDR3 DNA: TGTGCCACCCGGGTGGGGATGGGGAGAGGGAACGAGCAGTACTTC; CDR3 protein: CATRVGMGRGNEQYF
V gene: TRBV6-1; clone size: many; J gene: TRBJ2-2; D gene: TRBD2; CDR3 DNA: TGTGCCAGCAGTGAGGCAGCGGGAGGGTACACCGGGGAGCTGTTTTTT; CDR3 protein: CASSEAAGGYTGELFF
V gene: TRBV4-3; clone size: few; J gene: TRBJ2-7; D gene: .; CDR3 DNA: TGCGCCAGCAGCCAAGCCCACGGTGGACCCACGGGGGAGCAGTACTTC; CDR3 protein: CASSQAHGGPTGEQYF
V gene: TRBV6-2/TRBV6-3; clone size: .; J gene: TRBJ2-2; D gene: TRBD1; CDR3 DNA: TGTGCCAGCAGTTACCTACAGGGGGCGACCGGGGAGCTGTTTTTT; CDR3 protein: CASSYLQGATGELFF
V gene: TRBV20-1; clone size: .; J gene: TRBJ2-7; D gene: TRBD1; CDR3 DNA: TGCAGTGCTAGGGGACAGGGCGCCTGCGAGCAGTACTTC; CDR3 protein: CSARGQGACEQYF
V gene: TRBV4-2; clone size: few; J gene: TRBJ2-7; D gene: .; CDR3 DNA: TGTGCCAGCAGCCAGGATCGACTAGAGCAGTACTTC; CDR3 protein: CASSQDRLEQYF
V gene: TRBV14; clone size: many; J gene: TRBJ2-7; D gene: .; CDR3 DNA: TGTGCCAGCAGCCAAGCTACGACACGGTCCTCCTACGAGCAGTACTTC; CDR3 protein: CASSQATTRSSYEQYF
V gene: TRBV12-3/TRBV12-4; clone size: few; J gene: TRBJ1-2; D gene: TRBD1; CDR3 DNA: TGTGCCAGCAGTGGTACCCGGACAGGGGGGGTCGGCTATGGCTACACCTTC; CDR3 protein: CASSGTRTGGVGYGYTF
V gene: TRBV27; clone size: few; J gene: TRBJ1-5; D gene: TRBD1; CDR3 DNA: TGTGCCAGCAGTTTATCTGGGACAGGGGGCGGTCAGCCCCAGCATTTT; CDR3 protein: CASSLSGTGGGQPQHF
V gene: TRBV20-1; clone size: .; J gene: TRBJ1-5; D gene: .; CDR3 DNA: TGCAGCGGGACCGGGGAAGATCAGCCCCAGCATTTT; CDR3 protein: CSGTGEDQPQHF
V gene: TRBV7-6; clone size: few; J gene: TRBJ2-3; D gene: .; CDR3 DNA: TGTGCCAGCAGCTTAGCGCTAAGGGCTCGGGCAGATACGCAGTATTTT; CDR3 protein: CASSLALRARADTQYF
V gene: TRBV2; clone size: many; J gene: TRBJ2-5; D gene: .; CDR3 DNA: TGTGCCAGCAGTGAAACCGGTGATGCCCAGTACTTC; CDR3 protein: CASSETGDAQYF
V gene: TRBV7-8; clone size: .; J gene: TRBJ2-7; D gene: .; CDR3 DNA: TGTGCCAGCAGCCTCATTGGGGGCAGCGTGGACGAGCAGTACTTC; CDR3 protein: CASSLIGGSVDEQYF
V gene: TRBV7-2; clone size: few; J gene: TRBJ1-3; D gene: .; CDR3 DNA: TGTGCCAGCAGCCACGGGACATTTGGAAACACCATATATTTT; CDR3 protein: CASSHGTFGNTIYF
V gene: TRBV5-6; clone size: .; J gene: TRBJ2-2; D gene: .; CDR3 DNA: TGTGCCAGCAGCCCTCGGACAGACACCGGGGAGCTGTTTTTT; CDR3 protein: CASSPRTDTGELFF
V gene: TRBV24-1; clone size: .; J gene: TRBJ1-2; D gene: .; CDR3 DNA: TGTGCCACCCCTCTCCGGACACGCTATGGCTACACCTTC; CDR3 protein: CATPLRTRYGYTF
V gene: TRBV11-3; clone size: .; J gene: TRBJ2-3; D gene: .; CDR3 DNA: TGTGCCAGCAGCTTAGACGGCTCTACGCAGTATTTT; CDR3 protein: CASSLDGSTQYF
V gene: TRBV6-2/TRBV6-3; clone size: many; J gene: TRBJ2-7; D gene: .; CDR3 DNA: TGTGCCAGCAGTGATCAAAAAGAGCAGTACTTC; CDR3 protein: CASSDQKEQYF
V gene: TRBV3-1; clone size: many; J gene: TRBJ1-2; D gene: .; CDR3 DNA: TGTGCCAGCAGCCAAGAGTGGGGATCCTATGGCTACACCTTC; CDR3 protein: CASSQEWGSYGYTF
V gene: TRBV27; clone size: many; J gene: TRBJ2-7; D gene: TRBD1; CDR3 DNA: TGTGCCAGCAGTTTATTTATCCCCGGGACAGGCTCCTACGAGCAGTACTTC; CDR3 protein: CASSLFIPGTGSYEQYF
V gene: TRBV5-1; clone size: .; J gene: TRBJ2-2; D gene: .; CDR3 DNA: TGCGCCAGCAGCCGAGGGATAATGAACACCGGGGAGCTGTTTTTT; CDR3 protein: CASSRGIMNTGELFF
V gene: TRBV5-5; clone size: .; J gene: TRBJ2-7; D gene: .; CDR3 DNA: TGTGCCAGCAGCTTTGAGGGTTTTGACGACGAGCAGTACTTC; CDR3 protein: CASSFEGFDDEQYF
V gene: TRBV6-4; clone size: many; J gene: TRBJ1-1; D gene: .; CDR3 DNA: TGTGCCAGCAGTGTGGTTATGAACACTGAAGCTTTCTTT; CDR3 protein: CASSVVMNTEAFF
V gene: TRBV28; clone size: many; J gene: TRBJ2-7; D gene: TRBD2; CDR3 DNA: TGTGCCAGCAGCAGAAAACCGGGACTAGGTCTTTCCGAGCAGTACTTC; CDR3 protein: CASSRKPGLGLSEQYF
V gene: TRBV11-1; clone size: few; J gene: TRBJ2-7; D gene: .; CDR3 DNA: TGTGCCAGCAGCTTTGGCCTGGGTGGGCAGAGCTACTTC; CDR3 protein: CASSFGLGGQSYF
V gene: TRBV6-1; clone size: many; J gene: TRBJ2-1; D gene: TRBD2; CDR3 DNA: TGTGCCAGCGCCCCTCTGGTTTCGGGGGGAGGGAACAATGAGCAGTTCTTC; CDR3 protein: CASAPLVSGGGNNEQFF
V gene: TRBV2; clone size: many; J gene: TRBJ2-7; D gene: TRBD1; CDR3 DNA: TGTGCCAGCACCACGACAGGGGGCCTTTACGAGCAGTACTTC; CDR3 protein: CASTTTGGLYEQYF
V gene: TRBV20-1; clone size: .; J gene: TRBJ2-7; D gene: .; CDR3 DNA: TGCAGTGCTAGAAATTCTGTCTTCGGTTACGAGCAGTACTTC; CDR3 protein: CSARNSVFGYEQYF
V gene: TRBV5-1; clone size: many; J gene: TRBJ2-7; D gene: .; CDR3 DNA: TGCGCCAGCAGCTTGGACAGCCCTCGGTTGGGCGAGCAGTACTTC; CDR3 protein: CASSLDSPRLGEQYF
V gene: TRBV28; clone size: many; J gene: TRBJ2-5; D gene: .; CDR3 DNA: TGTGCCAGCAGTTGGAGCCAAGAGACCCAGTACTTC; CDR3 protein: CASSWSQETQYF